This T cell receptor beta chain is drawn from a study of glioma-infiltrating T cells after dendritic cell vaccination. Documented time point: after dendritic cell vaccination, including at tumor progression/relapse. The table came from immunoSEQ multiplex PCR; TCRdb's copy has only in-frame clones and leaves some out. The sample records 100,000 to 120,000 clones, nearly 90% being singletons. The germline CDR1 and CDR2 sequences are SGHTA and FQGNSA. V gave up 5 bases and J gave up 1 base; unmatched junction bases: 4. CDR3 size: 15 residues. This chain joins TRBV7-2 and TRBJ2-1; TRBD2 matches 8 bases. Sequencing was performed on blood, taken after dendritic cell vaccination. The sequence derives from a human donor with glioblastoma. CDR3 loop: CASSRSGTSYNEQFF. CDR3 bases: TGTGCCAGCAGCCGTAGCGGGACGTCCTACAATGAGCAGTTCTTC. Together with reference TRBV7-2 and TRBJ2-1, the CDR3 gives the full variable domain: GAGVSQSPSNKVTEKGKDVELRCDPISGHTALYWYRQSLGQGLEFLIYFQGNSAPDKSGLPSDRFSAERTGGSVSTLTIQRTQQEDSAVYLCASSRSGTSYNEQFFGPGTRLTVL.